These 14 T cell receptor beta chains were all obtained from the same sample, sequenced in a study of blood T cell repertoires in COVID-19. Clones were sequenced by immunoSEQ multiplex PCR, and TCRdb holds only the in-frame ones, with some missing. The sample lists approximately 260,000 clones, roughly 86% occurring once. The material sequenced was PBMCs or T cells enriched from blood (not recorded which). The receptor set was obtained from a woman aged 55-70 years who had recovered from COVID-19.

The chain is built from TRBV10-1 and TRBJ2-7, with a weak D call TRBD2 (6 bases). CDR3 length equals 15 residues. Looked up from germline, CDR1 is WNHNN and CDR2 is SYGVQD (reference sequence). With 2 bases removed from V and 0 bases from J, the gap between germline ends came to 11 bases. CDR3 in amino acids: CASSEGIGGSYEQYF. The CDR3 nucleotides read TGCGCCAGCAGTGAGGGCATCGGGGGCTCCTACGAGCAGTACTTC.

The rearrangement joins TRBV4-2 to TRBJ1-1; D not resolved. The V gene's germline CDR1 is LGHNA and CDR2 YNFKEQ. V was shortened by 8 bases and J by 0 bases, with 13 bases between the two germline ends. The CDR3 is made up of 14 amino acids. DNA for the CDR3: TGTGCCAGCGGCCGCCCCGGGATGAACACTGAAGCTTTCTTT. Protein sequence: CASGRPGMNTEAFF.

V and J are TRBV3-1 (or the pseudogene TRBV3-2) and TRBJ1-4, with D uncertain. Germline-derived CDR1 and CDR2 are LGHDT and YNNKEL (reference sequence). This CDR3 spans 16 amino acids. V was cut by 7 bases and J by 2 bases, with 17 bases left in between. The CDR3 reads CASTGGSGSTNEKLFF. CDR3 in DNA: TGTGCCAGCACCGGAGGGAGTGGGAGCACTAATGAAAAACTGTTTTTT.

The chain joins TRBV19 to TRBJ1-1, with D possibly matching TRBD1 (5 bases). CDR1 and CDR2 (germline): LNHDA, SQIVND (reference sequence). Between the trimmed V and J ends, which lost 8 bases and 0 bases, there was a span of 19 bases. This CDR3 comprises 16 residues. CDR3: CASAKRDAPVNTEAFF. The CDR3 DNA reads TGTGCCAGTGCAAAGCGGGACGCCCCGGTGAACACTGAAGCTTTCTTT.

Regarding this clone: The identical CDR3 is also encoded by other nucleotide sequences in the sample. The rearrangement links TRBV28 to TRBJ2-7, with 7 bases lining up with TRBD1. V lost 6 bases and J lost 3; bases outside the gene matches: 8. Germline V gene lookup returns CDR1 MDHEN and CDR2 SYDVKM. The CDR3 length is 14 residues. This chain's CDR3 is CASSRTGVGYEQYF. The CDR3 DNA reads TGTGCCAGCAGCAGAACAGGGGTGGGCTACGAGCAGTACTTC.

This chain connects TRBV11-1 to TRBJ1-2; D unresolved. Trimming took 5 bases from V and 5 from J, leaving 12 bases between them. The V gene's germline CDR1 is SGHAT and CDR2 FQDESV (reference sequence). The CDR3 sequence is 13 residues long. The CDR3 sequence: CASSPPGYYGYTF. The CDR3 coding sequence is TGTGCCAGCAGCCCTCCAGGTTATTATGGCTACACCTTC.

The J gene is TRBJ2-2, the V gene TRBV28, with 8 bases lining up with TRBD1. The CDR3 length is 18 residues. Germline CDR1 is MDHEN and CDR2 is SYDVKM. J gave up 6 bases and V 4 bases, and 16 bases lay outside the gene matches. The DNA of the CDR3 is TGTGCCAGCAGTTCCCTCCCCCGGACAGGGTGGATGGCCGGGGAGCTGTTTTTT. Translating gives CASSSLPRTGWMAGELFF.

CDR3 sequence reads: CASSPTEGSEQYF. In DNA form, the CDR3 reads TGTGCCAGCTCACCTACAGAGGGTTCCGAGCAGTACTTC. The chain carries TRBV18 and TRBJ2-7; perhaps TRBD2 as D (5 bases). V gave up 3 bases and J gave up 6 bases, with 12 bases separating them. The CDR3 is 13 residues long. CDR1 is KGHSH and CDR2 is LQKENI in the germline V gene.

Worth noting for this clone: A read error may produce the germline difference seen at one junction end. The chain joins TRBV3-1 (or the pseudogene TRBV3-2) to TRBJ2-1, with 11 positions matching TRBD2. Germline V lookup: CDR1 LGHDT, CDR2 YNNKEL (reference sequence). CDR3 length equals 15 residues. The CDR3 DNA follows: TGTGCCAGCCGCCACTCGGGGACTAGCGGCAATGAGCAGTTCTTC. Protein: CASRHSGTSGNEQFF.

CDR3 in amino acids: CATSRDYRPTNEKLFF. CDR3 nucleotides: TGTGCCACCAGCAGAGACTACAGGCCGACTAATGAAAAACTGTTTTTT. J is TRBJ1-4 and V is TRBV15; D might be TRBD1 (5 bases). The V end lost 0 bases, the J end lost 2 bases, and 10 bases lay between the germline ends. The CDR3 consists of 16 residues. Germline CDR1 is LNHNV and CDR2 is YYDKDF (reference sequence).

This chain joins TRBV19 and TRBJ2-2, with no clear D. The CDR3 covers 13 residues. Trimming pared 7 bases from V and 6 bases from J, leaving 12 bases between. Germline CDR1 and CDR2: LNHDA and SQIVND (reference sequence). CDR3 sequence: CASIGVSAGELFF. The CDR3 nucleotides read TGTGCCAGTATCGGAGTTTCGGCCGGGGAGCTGTTTTTT.

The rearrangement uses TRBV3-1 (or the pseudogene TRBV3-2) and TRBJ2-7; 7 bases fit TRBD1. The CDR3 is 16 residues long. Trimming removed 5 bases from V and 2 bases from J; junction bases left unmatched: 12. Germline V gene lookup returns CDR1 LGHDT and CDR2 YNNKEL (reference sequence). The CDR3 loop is CASSRRGQASTYEQYF. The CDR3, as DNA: TGTGCCAGCAGCAGACGTGGACAGGCCAGTACCTACGAGCAGTACTTC.

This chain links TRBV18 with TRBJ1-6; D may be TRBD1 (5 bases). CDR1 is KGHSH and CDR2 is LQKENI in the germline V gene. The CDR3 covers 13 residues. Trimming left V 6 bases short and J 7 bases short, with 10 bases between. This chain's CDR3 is CASSLGLNSPLHF. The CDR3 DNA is TGTGCCAGCTCTTTGGGGCTGAATTCACCCCTCCACTTT.

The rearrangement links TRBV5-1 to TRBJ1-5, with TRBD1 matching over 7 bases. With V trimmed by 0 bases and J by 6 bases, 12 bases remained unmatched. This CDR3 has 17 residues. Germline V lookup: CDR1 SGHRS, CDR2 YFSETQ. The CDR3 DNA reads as TGCGCCAGCAGCTTGGGAGGGGGCGCATTGAGAGGTCAGCCCCAGCATTTT. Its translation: CASSLGGGALRGQPQHF.